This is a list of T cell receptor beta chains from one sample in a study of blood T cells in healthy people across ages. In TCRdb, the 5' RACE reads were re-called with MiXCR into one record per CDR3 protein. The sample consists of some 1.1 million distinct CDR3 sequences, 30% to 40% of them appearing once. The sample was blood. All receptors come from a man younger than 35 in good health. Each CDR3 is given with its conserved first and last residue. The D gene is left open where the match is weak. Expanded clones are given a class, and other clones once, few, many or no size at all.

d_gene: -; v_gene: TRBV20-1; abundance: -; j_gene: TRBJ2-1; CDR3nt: TGCAGTGCCAAGGCATATGGCTACAATGAGCAGTTCTTC; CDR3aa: CSAKAYGYNEQFF
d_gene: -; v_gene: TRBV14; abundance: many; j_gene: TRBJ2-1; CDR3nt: TGTGCCAGCAGCCAAGATCTGGGAGACGAGCAGTTCTTC; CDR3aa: CASSQDLGDEQFF
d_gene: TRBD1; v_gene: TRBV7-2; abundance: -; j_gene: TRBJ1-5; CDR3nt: TGTGCCAGCAGCTTAGGGGACAGGGGGTTTGTACAGCCCCAGCATTTT; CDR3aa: CASSLGDRGFVQPQHF
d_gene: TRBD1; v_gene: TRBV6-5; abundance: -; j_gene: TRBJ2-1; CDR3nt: TGTGCCAGCAGTCTCGGACAGGGTAGGTATGAGCAGTTCTTC; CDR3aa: CASSLGQGRYEQFF
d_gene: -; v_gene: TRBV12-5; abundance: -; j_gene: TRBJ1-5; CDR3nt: TGTGCTAGTGGTATGGGGAGGGGGGGCGACAGCAATCAGCCCCAGCATTTT; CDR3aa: CASGMGRGGDSNQPQHF
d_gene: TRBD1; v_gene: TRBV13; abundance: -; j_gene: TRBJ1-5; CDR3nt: TGTGCCAGCAGCTTACAGGGGGTGAACAATCAGCCCCAGCATTTT; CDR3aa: CASSLQGVNNQPQHF
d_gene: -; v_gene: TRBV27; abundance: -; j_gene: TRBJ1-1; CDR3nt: TGTGCCAGCAGCTATGGACCGGGACAATGGAACACTGAAGCTTTCTTT; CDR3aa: CASSYGPGQWNTEAFF
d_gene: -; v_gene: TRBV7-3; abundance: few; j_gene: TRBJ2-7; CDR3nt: TGTGCCAGCAGCTTGGACTGGAATTACGAGCAGTACTTC; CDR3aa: CASSLDWNYEQYF
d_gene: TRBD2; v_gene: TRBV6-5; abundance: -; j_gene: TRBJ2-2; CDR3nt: TGTGCCAGCACCTTACTAGCGGGGTTAGCTGGAGGCGGGGAGCTGTTTTTT; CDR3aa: CASTLLAGLAGGGELFF
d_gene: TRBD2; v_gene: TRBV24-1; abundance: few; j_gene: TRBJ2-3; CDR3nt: TGTGCCACCAGTGACCCGCGACTAGCGGGAGTCAATTCAGATACGCAGTATTTT; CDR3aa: CATSDPRLAGVNSDTQYF
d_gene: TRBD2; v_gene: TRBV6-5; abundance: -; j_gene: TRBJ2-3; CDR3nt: TGTGCCAGCCGACTAGCGGGGGCGAAAGCGCAGTATTTT; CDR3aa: CASRLAGAKAQYF
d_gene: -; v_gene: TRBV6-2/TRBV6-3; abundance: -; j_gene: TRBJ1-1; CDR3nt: TGTGCCAGTCACCCAACCGGGCCCTTAAACCTGAACACTGAAGCTTTCTTT; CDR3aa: CASHPTGPLNLNTEAFF
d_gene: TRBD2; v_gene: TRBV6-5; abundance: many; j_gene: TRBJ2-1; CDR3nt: TGTGCCAGCAGTTACGAACTAGCGGGCGATGAGCAGTTCTTC; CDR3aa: CASSYELAGDEQFF
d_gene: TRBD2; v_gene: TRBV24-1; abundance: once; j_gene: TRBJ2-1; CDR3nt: TGTGCCACCAGTCCGGGGGGGGCCGTGGATGAGCAGTTCTTC; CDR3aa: CATSPGGAVDEQFF
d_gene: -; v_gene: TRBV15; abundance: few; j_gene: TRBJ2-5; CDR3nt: TGTGCCACCAGCATCCGACGACAAGAGACCCAGTACTTC; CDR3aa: CATSIRRQETQYF
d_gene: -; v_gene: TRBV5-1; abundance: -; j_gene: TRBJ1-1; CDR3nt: TGCGCCAGCAGCTTGGGACGGCAGGCAATGAACACTGAAGCTTTCTTT; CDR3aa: CASSLGRQAMNTEAFF
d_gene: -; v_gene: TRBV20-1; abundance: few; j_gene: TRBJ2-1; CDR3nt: TGCAGTGCTAGAGATTCGATGGGACTCGCGTACAATGAGCAGTTCTTC; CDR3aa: CSARDSMGLAYNEQFF
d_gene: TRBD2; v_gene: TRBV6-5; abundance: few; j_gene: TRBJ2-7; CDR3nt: TGTGCCAGCAGTTTTGGACTAGCGGGACTCGCGAGCTCCTACGAGCAGTACTTC; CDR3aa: CASSFGLAGLASSYEQYF
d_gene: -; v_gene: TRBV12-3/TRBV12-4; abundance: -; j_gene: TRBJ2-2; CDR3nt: TGTGCCAGCAGTTGGGGACTGGGAAACACCGGGGAGCTGTTTTTT; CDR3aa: CASSWGLGNTGELFF
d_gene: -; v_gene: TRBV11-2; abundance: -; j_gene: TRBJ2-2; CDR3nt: TGTGTCAGCAGCTTATTATACACCGGGGAGCTGTTTTTT; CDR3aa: CVSSLLYTGELFF
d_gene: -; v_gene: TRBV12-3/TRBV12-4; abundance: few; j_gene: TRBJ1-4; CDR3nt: TGTGCCAGCAGTCCGGCCCGTGGGTCTAATGAAAAACTGTTTTTT; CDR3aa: CASSPARGSNEKLFF
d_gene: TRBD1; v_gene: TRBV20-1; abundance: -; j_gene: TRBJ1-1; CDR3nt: TGCAGTGCTAGAGACTCCAAAGGGGGCCACACTGAAGCTTTCTTT; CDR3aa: CSARDSKGGHTEAFF
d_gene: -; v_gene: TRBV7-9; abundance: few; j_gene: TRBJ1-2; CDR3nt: TGTGCCAGCAGCTTACGGACAGCCGGACTTTTTAACTATGGCTACACCTTC; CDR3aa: CASSLRTAGLFNYGYTF
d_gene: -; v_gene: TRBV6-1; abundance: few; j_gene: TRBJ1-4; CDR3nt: TGTGCCGCGACAAGGGGATCTGCAACTAATGAAAAACTGTTTTTT; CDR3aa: CAATRGSATNEKLFF
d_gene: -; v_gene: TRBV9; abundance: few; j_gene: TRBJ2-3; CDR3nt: TGTGCCAGCTCGGGGACCTTCACAGATACGCAGTATTTT; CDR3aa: CASSGTFTDTQYF
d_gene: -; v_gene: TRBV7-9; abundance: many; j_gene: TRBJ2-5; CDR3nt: TGTGCCAGCAGGCAACAAGAGACCCAGTACTTC; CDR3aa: CASRQQETQYF
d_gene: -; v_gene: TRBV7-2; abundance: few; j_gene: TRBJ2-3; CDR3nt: TGTGCCAGCAGCTTAGTTCGGTACAGTGAGGCAGATACGCAGTATTTT; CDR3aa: CASSLVRYSEADTQYF
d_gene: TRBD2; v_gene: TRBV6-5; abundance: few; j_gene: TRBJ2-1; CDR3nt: TGTGCCAGCAGTTACCCCGACCTAGCGGGGTCGGGCTACAATGAGCAGTTCTTC; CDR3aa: CASSYPDLAGSGYNEQFF
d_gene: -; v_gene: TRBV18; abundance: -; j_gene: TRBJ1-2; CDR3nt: TGTGCCAGCCGGAAAGAAGCTAACTATGGCTACACCTTC; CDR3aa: CASRKEANYGYTF
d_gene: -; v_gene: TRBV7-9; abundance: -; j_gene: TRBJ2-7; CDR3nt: TGTGCCAGCAGTTCTACGTGGGGGCCGGGCTCCTACGAGCAGTACTTC; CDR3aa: CASSSTWGPGSYEQYF
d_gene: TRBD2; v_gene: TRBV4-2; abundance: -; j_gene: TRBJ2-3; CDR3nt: TGTGCCAGCAGCCAAAGACTAGCGGGAACCTTGGGCACAGATACGCAGTATTTT; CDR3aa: CASSQRLAGTLGTDTQYF
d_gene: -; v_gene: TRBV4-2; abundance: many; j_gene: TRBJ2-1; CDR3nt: TGTGCCAGCAGCTACGAGCGGGCCTCCTACAATGAGCAGTTCTTC; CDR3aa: CASSYERASYNEQFF
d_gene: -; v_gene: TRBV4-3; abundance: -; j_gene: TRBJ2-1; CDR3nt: TGCGCCAGCAGCCAGAATAGGGAGGCTCGGAAGTTCTTC; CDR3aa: CASSQNREARKFF
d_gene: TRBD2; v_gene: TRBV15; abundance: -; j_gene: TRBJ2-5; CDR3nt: TGTGCCACCAGCAGAGGGGGACTAGCTGCAGAGACCCAGTACTTC; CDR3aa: CATSRGGLAAETQYF
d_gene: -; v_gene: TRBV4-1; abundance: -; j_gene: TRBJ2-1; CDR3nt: TGCGCCAGCAGCCAAAAGATTTGGGGGGACAATGAGCAGTTCTTC; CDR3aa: CASSQKIWGDNEQFF